Here is one T cell receptor beta chain with its context. Its specific antigen is unknown. Qualities for individual bases were not recorded, and no much larger clone is one base off. Library preparation was by PCR. The sequencer was an Illumina HiSeq 2500. To reduce PCR and sequencing biases, unique molecular identifiers were built into the TCR beta cDNA libraries. Roughly 0.5 million cDNA molecules were obtained per 1 to 10 million input T cells, so each molecule approximated one T cell. The same protocol used for the earlier healthy control dataset was applied to prepare and sequence the patient libraries. Samples belonging to the same batch were prepared together, multiplexed and sequenced on a shared HiSeq lane. On the authors' methods: MIGEC handled the raw barcoded reads, throwing out single-read molecular identifier groups before consensus assembly and CDR3 extraction. Clonotype tables were post-analysed with VDJtools, and diversity was normalized by down-sampling all datasets to the smallest sample size. Repertoire overlap clustering matched CDR3 amino acid but not nucleotide sequences to correct batch-related cross-sample contamination. TCRdb cleaned the public reads at Q25 with fastp, built clones with MiXCR and kept in-frame beta chains. When rows share a CDR3 protein, they turn into one entry using the most common DNA and genes. In this record, the V and J calls reflect TCRdb's handling and not the investigators' own analysis. This sample gives fewer than 700,000 distinct CDR3 sequences in total; 44% of them show up just once. 1.5% to 2% of the sample is taken by the ten largest.

This sample was taken from a study of post-analysis software for immune sequencing data (dated by TCRdb to 2013 to 2016). Background on the whole study: Recorded disease courses included relapsing-remitting, secondary progressive and progressive-relapsing multiple sclerosis, with some patients lacking subtype annotation. The patient repertoires were set against 10 or so previously published healthy control repertoires from donors whose ages ranged from roughly 6 to 27 years. A subset of samples was prepared in parallel using single-end sample barcoding, then pooled and co-amplified after Illumina adapter ligation.

Results and caveats for the whole study, not just this receptor: The multiple sclerosis patient group was slightly younger than the control group. Direct clustering with F measure showed strong co-clustering of samples prepared in the same batch, prompting a batch-effect correction. Normalized Chao1 diversity was significantly lower in multiple sclerosis patients than controls, suggesting substantial peripheral T-cell clonal expansion. Significantly higher frequencies in patients than in controls were found for roughly five TRBV segments, including TRBV5-6, TRBV5-1 and TRBV20-1.

The CDR3 spans 14 residues, from the cysteine through the phenylalanine. The CDR3 DNA has 42 bases and is translated from base 1. Looking up the germline V gene yields CDR1 SGHRS and CDR2 YFSETQ. V is cut by 1 base and J by 5 bases, and the space between the germline ends is 11 bases. To demonstrate the VDJtools post-analysis software, the study profiled TCR beta repertoires from the peripheral blood of 10 to 15 young patients with multiple sclerosis. The patients with multiple sclerosis were children and adolescents between roughly 6 and 15 years of age. Sequences were obtained from blood. The clonotype was recovered from a girl aged 10 to 17 with multiple sclerosis. The chain is encoded by TRBV5-1 joined to TRBJ2-3; the D element could tentatively be TRBD1 or TRBD2, as 5 bases agree for each. The CDR3 here reads CASSLFGAKDTQYF. The nucleotide sequence reads TGCGCCAGCAGCTTGTTCGGGGCGAAAGATACGCAGTATTTT.